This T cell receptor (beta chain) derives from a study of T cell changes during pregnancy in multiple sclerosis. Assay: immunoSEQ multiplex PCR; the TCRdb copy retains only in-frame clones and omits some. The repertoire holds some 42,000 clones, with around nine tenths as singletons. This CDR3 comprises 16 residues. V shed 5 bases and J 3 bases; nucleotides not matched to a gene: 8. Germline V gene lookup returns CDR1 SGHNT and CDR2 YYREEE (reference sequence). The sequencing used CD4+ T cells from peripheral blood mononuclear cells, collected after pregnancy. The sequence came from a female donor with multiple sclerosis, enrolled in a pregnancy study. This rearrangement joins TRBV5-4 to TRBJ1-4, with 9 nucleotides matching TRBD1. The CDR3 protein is CASREGQGRSNEKLFF. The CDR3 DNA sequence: TGTGCCAGCAGAGAGGGACAGGGTCGGTCTAATGAAAAACTGTTTTTT.